This is a list of T cell receptor beta chains from one sample in a study of cytomegalovirus exposure and HLA in healthy donors. Some clones are missing from TCRdb's copy, which holds only in-frame ones; the method was immunoSEQ multiplex PCR. Among roughly 240,000 clones listed, about 85% were seen once. The sequencing sample was made of PBMCs. These receptors originate from a girl aged 2 to 9 in good health and CMV-seronegative. CDR3s include the opening cysteine and the closing phenylalanine or tryptophan. D genes are given only for firm matches. The listing skips clone size in some rows; elsewhere it reads once, few, many or a size class.

TRBJ1-2 | . | . | TRBV27 | CASSRVVGVIGGYTF | TGTGCCAGCAGTAGGGTAGTAGGGGTGATAGGAGGCTACACCTTC
TRBJ1-5 | . | TRBD1 | TRBV19 | CASSTLWTGGESNQPQHF | TGTGCCAGTAGTACCCTTTGGACAGGGGGCGAAAGCAATCAGCCCCAGCATTTT
TRBJ2-7 | . | . | TRBV11-2 | CASSHDTRYEQYF | TGTGCCAGCAGCCACGACACACGCTACGAGCAGTACTTC
TRBJ1-1 | . | TRBD1 | TRBV2 | CASRPGTGWDTEAFF | TGTGCCAGCAGGCCAGGGACAGGTTGGGACACTGAAGCTTTCTTT
TRBJ2-7 | . | TRBD2 | TRBV7-2 | CASSPQSSGSYEQYF | TGTGCCAGCAGCCCGCAGTCTAGCGGGTCCTACGAGCAGTACTTC
TRBJ2-7 | . | TRBD1 | TRBV5-6 | CASSLVPTGVAYEQYF | TGTGCCAGCAGCTTGGTTCCGACAGGGGTAGCCTACGAGCAGTACTTC
TRBJ2-7 | . | . | TRBV5-6 | CASSLIQGHIHEQYF | TGTGCCAGCAGCTTGATACAGGGTCATATCCACGAGCAGTACTTC
TRBJ2-6 | . | . | TRBV27 | CASSFWTTGANVLTF | TGTGCCAGCAGTTTTTGGACAACTGGGGCCAACGTCCTGACTTTC
TRBJ2-3 | . | . | TRBV7-9 | CASSLPPARRYF | TGTGCCAGCAGCTTACCACCCGCACGGAGGTATTTT
TRBJ2-2 | . | TRBD2 | TRBV10-2 | CASRVSGRGNTGELFF | TGCGCCAGCAGGGTTAGCGGGAGAGGAAACACCGGGGAGCTGTTTTTT
TRBJ2-5 | . | . | TRBV6-1 | CASSEPTTGLETQYF | TGTGCCAGCAGTGAACCAACTACAGGGCTAGAGACCCAGTACTTC
TRBJ2-1 | . | TRBD2 | TRBV4-2 | CASSSLAGENEQFF | TGTGCCAGCAGCTCTCTAGCGGGGGAAAATGAGCAGTTCTTC
TRBJ2-6 | . | . | TRBV7-8 | CASSLAVTRGTFPMAGANVLTF | TGTGCCAGCAGCTTAGCGGTTACTCGCGGAACCTTTCCCATGGCTGGGGCCAACGTCCTGACTTTC
TRBJ1-2 | . | TRBD1 | TRBV7-9 | CASRFGQEWGYTF | TGTGCCAGCAGATTCGGACAGGAGTGGGGCTACACCTTC
TRBJ2-1 | . | TRBD1 | TRBV6-5 | CASSRTGLYNEQFF | TGTGCCAGCAGCCGGACAGGGCTATACAATGAGCAGTTCTTC
TRBJ2-5 | few | TRBD1 | TRBV5-1 | CASSLYRTGVETQYF | TGCGCCAGCAGCTTGTACCGGACAGGGGTAGAGACCCAGTACTTC
TRBJ1-6 | . | . | TRBV27 | CASSYGTGHYNSPLHF | TGTGCCAGCAGTTACGGGACGGGACACTATAATTCACCCCTCCACTTT
TRBJ1-1 | few | . | TRBV30 | CAWSSFGGLTEAFF | TGTGCCTGGAGTTCATTCGGGGGGCTTACTGAAGCTTTCTTT
TRBJ1-5 | . | . | TRBV27 | CASSFLNQPQHF | TGTGCCAGCAGTTTCCTCAATCAGCCCCAGCATTTT
TRBJ2-3 | . | TRBD2 | TRBV6-6 | CASTRLAGGGDTQYF | TGTGCCAGCACCAGACTAGCGGGAGGCGGAGATACGCAGTATTTT
TRBJ2-3 | . | . | TRBV5-6 | CASSFLDTQYF | TGTGCCAGCAGCTTCCTAGATACGCAGTATTTT
TRBJ1-2 | . | . | TRBV2 | CASRGWYGYTF | TGTGCCAGCCGCGGGTGGTATGGCTACACCTTC
TRBJ2-7 | . | TRBD1 | TRBV5-1 | CASSPGQGAYEQYF | TGCGCCAGCAGCCCGGGACAGGGGGCCTACGAGCAGTACTTC
TRBJ2-7 | . | . | TRBV18 | CASSPPSSYEQYF | TGTGCCAGCTCACCACCCAGCTCCTACGAGCAGTACTTC
TRBJ1-2 | . | . | TRBV12-5 | CASGLYPGQIYGYTF | TGTGCTAGTGGTTTGTATCCAGGGCAGATCTATGGCTACACCTTC
TRBJ2-3 | . | TRBD2 | TRBV4-1 | CASSQEPAGRDTQYF | TGCGCCAGCAGCCAAGAGCCAGCGGGAAGGGATACGCAGTATTTT
TRBJ1-3 | . | TRBD1 | TRBV29-1 | CSAATGSAGNTIYF | TGCAGCGCAGCGACAGGGAGCGCTGGAAACACCATATATTTT
TRBJ2-5 | . | TRBD2 | TRBV4-2 | CASSPGGSGGIKETQYF | TGTGCCAGCAGCCCCGGAGGTAGCGGGGGGATAAAAGAGACCCAGTACTTC
TRBJ2-3 | . | . | TRBV30 | CAWGEGDNRDTQYF | TGTGCCTGGGGGGAAGGGGACAATCGGGATACGCAGTATTTT
TRBJ2-1 | . | . | TRBV11-2 | CASSLTGNPSSYNEQFF | TGTGCCAGCAGCTTAACCGGGAACCCTAGCTCCTACAATGAGCAGTTCTTC
TRBJ2-1 | . | . | TRBV5-6 | CASSPRPSSYNEQFF | TGTGCCAGCAGCCCCAGGCCCAGCTCCTACAATGAGCAGTTCTTC
TRBJ2-3 | . | TRBD2 | TRBV9 | CASSLVPGLAGGADTQYF | TGTGCCAGCAGTCTTGTCCCGGGACTAGCGGGGGGGGCAGATACGCAGTATTTT
TRBJ1-5 | . | TRBD1 | TRBV9 | CASSAGGAQHF | TGTGCCAGCAGCGCAGGGGGAGCCCAGCATTTT
TRBJ2-5 | . | . | TRBV29-1 | CSALQETQYF | TGCAGCGCCCTTCAAGAGACCCAGTACTTC
TRBJ2-3 | . | . | TRBV27 | CASSSFGADTQYF | TGTGCCAGCAGCTCCTTCGGGGCAGATACGCAGTATTTT
TRBJ2-1 | . | . | TRBV4-1 | CASSQGRTYNEQFF | TGCGCCAGCAGCCAAGGTAGAACTTACAATGAGCAGTTCTTC
TRBJ1-1 | . | TRBD1 | TRBV7-8 | CASRTGGGVGNTEAFF | TGTGCCAGCAGGACAGGGGGCGGGGTGGGTAACACTGAAGCTTTCTTT
TRBJ2-3 | . | . | TRBV18 | CASSPGRQYTDTQYF | TGTGCCAGCTCACCAGGTCGACAGTACACAGATACGCAGTATTTT
TRBJ2-5 | . | . | TRBV6-5 | CASSPLGNQETQYF | TGTGCCAGCAGCCCTCTCGGGAACCAAGAGACCCAGTACTTC
TRBJ2-3 | . | . | TRBV7-8 | CASSFLGTPSTDTQYF | TGTGCCAGCAGCTTTTTAGGGACTCCAAGCACAGATACGCAGTATTTT
TRBJ2-6 | . | TRBD2 | TRBV2 | CASRWTGGGANVLTF | TGTGCCAGCCGCTGGACGGGAGGTGGGGCCAACGTCCTGACTTTC
TRBJ2-5 | . | . | TRBV2 | CASRPEETQYF | TGTGCCAGCCGGCCGGAGGAGACCCAGTACTTC
TRBJ2-3 | once | TRBD1 | TRBV7-9 | CASSLPPRWTGVLTDTQYF | TGTGCCAGCAGCTTGCCCCCTAGATGGACAGGGGTCCTTACAGATACGCAGTATTTT
TRBJ2-3 | . | . | TRBV5-1 | CASSLGLGTDTQYF | TGCGCCAGCAGCTTGGGACTAGGGACAGATACGCAGTATTTT
TRBJ1-5 | . | . | TRBV10-1 | CASSETRGVGNQPQHF | TGCGCCAGCAGTGAAACCAGGGGCGTGGGCAATCAGCCCCAGCATTTT
TRBJ1-2 | . | . | TRBV20-1 | CSAVAGYGYTF | TGCAGTGCTGTTGCCGGGTATGGCTACACCTTC
TRBJ2-7 | . | . | TRBV4-1 | CASSQETWAPREQYF | TGCGCCAGCAGCCAAGAGACGTGGGCGCCCCGCGAGCAGTACTTC
TRBJ2-5 | few | TRBD1 | TRBV7-6 | CASSPGGAETQYF | TGTGCCAGCAGCCCAGGGGGTGCGGAGACCCAGTACTTC
TRBJ1-1 | . | . | TRBV5-1 | CASSLGGSTEAFF | TGCGCCAGCAGCCTCGGTGGGAGCACTGAAGCTTTCTTT
TRBJ2-3 | . | . | TRBV5-1 | CASSREDRPTDTQYF | TGCGCCAGCAGCAGGGAAGACAGACCCACAGATACGCAGTATTTT
TRBJ2-3 | . | TRBD1 | TRBV6-7 | CASKGGRADTQYF | TGTGCCAGCAAAGGGGGCAGGGCAGATACGCAGTATTTT
TRBJ1-1 | . | . | TRBV30 | CAWSLLVPGELAFF | TGTGCCTGGAGTTTATTGGTACCGGGGGAGTTGGCTTTCTTT
TRBJ1-1 | . | TRBD1 | TRBV20-1 | CSAGGLAEAFF | TGCAGCGCAGGGGGGTTGGCTGAAGCTTTCTTT
TRBJ1-3 | . | . | TRBV5-1 | CASSTAGSPGNTIYF | TGCGCCAGCAGCACAGCAGGGTCCCCTGGAAACACCATATATTTT